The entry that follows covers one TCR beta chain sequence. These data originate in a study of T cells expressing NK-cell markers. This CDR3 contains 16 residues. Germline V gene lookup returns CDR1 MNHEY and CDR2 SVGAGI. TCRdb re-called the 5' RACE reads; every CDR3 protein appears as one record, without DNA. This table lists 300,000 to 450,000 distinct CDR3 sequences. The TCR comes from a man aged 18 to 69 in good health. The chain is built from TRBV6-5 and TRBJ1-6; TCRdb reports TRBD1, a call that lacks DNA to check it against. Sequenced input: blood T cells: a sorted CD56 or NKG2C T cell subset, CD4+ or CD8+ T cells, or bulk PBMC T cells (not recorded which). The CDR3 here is CASSYGLGQGFSPLHF.